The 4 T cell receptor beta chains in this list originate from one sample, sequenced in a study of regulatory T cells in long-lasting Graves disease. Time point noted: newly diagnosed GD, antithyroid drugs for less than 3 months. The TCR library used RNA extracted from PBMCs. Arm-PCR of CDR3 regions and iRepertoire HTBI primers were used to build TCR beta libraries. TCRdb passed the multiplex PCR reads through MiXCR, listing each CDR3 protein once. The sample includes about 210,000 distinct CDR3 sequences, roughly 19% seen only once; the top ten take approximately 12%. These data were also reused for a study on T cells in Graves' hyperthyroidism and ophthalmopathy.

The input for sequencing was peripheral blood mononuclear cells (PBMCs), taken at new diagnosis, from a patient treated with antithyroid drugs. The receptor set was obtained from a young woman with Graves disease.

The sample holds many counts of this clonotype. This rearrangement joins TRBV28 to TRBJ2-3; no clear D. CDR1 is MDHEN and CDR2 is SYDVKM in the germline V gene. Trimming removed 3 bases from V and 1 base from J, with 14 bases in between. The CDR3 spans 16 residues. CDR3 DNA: TGTGCCAGCAGTTTTAGGGATGTTGGGGGCACAGATACGCAGTATTTT. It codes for CASSFRDVGGTDTQYF.

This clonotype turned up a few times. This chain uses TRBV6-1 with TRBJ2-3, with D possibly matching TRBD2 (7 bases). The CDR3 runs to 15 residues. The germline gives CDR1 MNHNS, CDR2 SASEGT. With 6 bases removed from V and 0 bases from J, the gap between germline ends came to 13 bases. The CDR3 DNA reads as TGTGCCAGCAGGAACAGGGAGGGGAGCACAGATACGCAGTATTTT. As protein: CASRNREGSTDTQYF.

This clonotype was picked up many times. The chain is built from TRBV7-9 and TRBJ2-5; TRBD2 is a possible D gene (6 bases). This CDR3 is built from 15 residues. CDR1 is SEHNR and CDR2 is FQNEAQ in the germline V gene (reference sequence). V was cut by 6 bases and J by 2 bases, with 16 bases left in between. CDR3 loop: CASSSGTGLQETQYF. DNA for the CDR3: TGTGCCAGCAGTTCTGGGACTGGCCTTCAAGAGACCCAGTACTTC. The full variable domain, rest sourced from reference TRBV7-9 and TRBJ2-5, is DTGVSQNPRHKITKRGQNVTFRCDPISEHNRLYWYRQTLGQGPEFLTYFQNEAQLEKSRLLSDRFSAERPKGSFSTLEIQRTEQGDSAMYLCASSSGTGLQETQYFGPGTRLLVL.

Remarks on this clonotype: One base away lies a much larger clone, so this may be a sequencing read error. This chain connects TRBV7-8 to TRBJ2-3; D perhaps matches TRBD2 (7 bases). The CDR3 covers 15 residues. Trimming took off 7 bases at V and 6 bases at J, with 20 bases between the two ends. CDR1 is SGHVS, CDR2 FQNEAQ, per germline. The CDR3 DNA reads TGTGCCAGCATTCCATGGGGGGGCGCCAGGGATACGCAGTATTTT. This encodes CASIPWGGARDTQYF.